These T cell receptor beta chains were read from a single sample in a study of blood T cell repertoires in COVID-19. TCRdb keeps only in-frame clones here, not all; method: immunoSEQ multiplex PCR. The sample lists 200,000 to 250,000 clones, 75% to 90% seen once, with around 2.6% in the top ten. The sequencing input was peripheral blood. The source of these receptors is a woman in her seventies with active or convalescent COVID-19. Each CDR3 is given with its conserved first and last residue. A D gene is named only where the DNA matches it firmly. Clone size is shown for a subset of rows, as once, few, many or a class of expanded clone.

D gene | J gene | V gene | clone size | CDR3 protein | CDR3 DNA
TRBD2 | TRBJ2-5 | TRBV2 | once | CASSGGLAGVSETQYF | TGTGCCAGCAGTGGGGGACTAGCGGGAGTTTCAGAGACCCAGTACTTC
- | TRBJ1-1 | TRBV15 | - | CATSRDQGLKSTGAFF | TGTGCCACCAGCAGAGACCAAGGTCTGAAGTCGACTGGAGCTTTCTTT
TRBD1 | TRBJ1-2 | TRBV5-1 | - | CASSGGQGNYGYTF | TGCGCCAGCAGCGGGGGACAGGGTAACTATGGCTACACCTTC
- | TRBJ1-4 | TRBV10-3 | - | CAISELVVGKLFF | TGTGCCATCAGTGAGTTGGTGGTCGGAAAACTGTTTTTT
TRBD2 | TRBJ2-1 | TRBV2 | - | CASSTPRGRTVEQFF | TGTGCCAGCAGTACCCCCCGCGGGAGAACGGTTGAGCAGTTCTTC
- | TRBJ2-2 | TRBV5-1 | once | CASSSGHLNTGELFF | TGCGCCAGCAGCTCGGGACATTTAAACACCGGGGAGCTGTTTTTT
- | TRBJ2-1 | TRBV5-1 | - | CASSPDWSNEQFF | TGCGCCAGCAGCCCCGACTGGAGCAATGAGCAGTTCTTC
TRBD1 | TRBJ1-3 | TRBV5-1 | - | CASSRGQGISGNTIYF | TGCGCCAGCAGCCGGGGACAGGGGATTTCGGGAAACACCATATATTTT
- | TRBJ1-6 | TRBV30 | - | CAWSVGSPPLHF | TGTGCCTGGAGTGTGGGGAGCCCACCCCTCCACTTT
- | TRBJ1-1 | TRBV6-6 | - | CASNQGSEAFF | TGTGCCAGCAACCAGGGTTCTGAAGCTTTCTTT
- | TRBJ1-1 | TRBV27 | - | CASSLWGQGGTEAFF | TGTGCCAGCAGTTTATGGGGTCAGGGTGGGACTGAAGCTTTCTTT
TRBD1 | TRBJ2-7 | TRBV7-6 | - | CASRGSDRADEQYF | TGTGCCAGCAGGGGATCCGACAGGGCGGACGAGCAGTACTTC
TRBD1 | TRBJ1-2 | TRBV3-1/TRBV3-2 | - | CASSQPGQMYDGYTF | TGTGCCAGCAGCCAACCGGGACAGATGTATGATGGCTACACCTTC
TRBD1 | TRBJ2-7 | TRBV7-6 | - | CASSSTPTGGGHEQYF | TGTGCCAGCAGCTCCACGCCCACAGGGGGCGGCCACGAGCAGTACTTC
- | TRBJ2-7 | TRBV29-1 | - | CSVAPHGANNYEQYF | TGCAGCGTCGCCCCCCATGGGGCCAATAACTACGAGCAGTACTTC
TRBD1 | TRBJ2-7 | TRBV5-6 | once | CASSFERDSLSYEQYF | TGTGCCAGCAGCTTCGAACGGGACAGCCTCTCCTACGAGCAGTACTTC
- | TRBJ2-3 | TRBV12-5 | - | CASGDSRGTDTQYF | TGTGCTAGTGGGGACTCTAGGGGGACAGATACGCAGTATTTT
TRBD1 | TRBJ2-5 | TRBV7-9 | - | CASSPGQGGRETQYF | TGTGCCAGCAGCCCTGGACAGGGAGGCAGAGAGACCCAGTACTTC
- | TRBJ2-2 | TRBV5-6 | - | CASSPQIGGGELFF | TGTGCCAGCAGCCCCCAGATAGGGGGCGGGGAGCTGTTTTTT
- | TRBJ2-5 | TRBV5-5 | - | CASSSSYREETQYF | TGTGCCAGCAGCTCTAGTTACAGGGAAGAGACCCAGTACTTC
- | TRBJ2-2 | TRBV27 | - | CASNPVPGELTGELFF | TGTGCCAGCAACCCCGTTCCGGGAGAACTTACCGGGGAGCTGTTTTTT
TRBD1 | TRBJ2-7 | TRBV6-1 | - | CASSERDRGFDEQYF | TGTGCCAGCAGTGAACGGGACAGGGGGTTCGACGAGCAGTACTTC
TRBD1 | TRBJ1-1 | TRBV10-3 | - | CAISETTGRSTEAFF | TGTGCCATCAGTGAAACGACAGGGCGGTCGACTGAAGCTTTCTTT
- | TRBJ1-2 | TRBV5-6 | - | CASSLYSRGYGYTF | TGTGCCAGCAGCTTGTACAGCCGGGGCTATGGCTACACCTTC
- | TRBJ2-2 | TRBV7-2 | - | CASSLDRGGELFF | TGTGCCAGCAGCTTAGACCGGGGCGGGGAGCTGTTTTTT
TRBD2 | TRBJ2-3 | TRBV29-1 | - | CSARRGGSTDTQYF | TGCAGCGCGAGACGGGGGGGAAGCACAGATACGCAGTATTTT
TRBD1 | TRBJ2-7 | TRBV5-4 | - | CASSAGTGYYEQYF | TGTGCCAGCAGCGCCGGGACAGGGTACTACGAGCAGTACTTC
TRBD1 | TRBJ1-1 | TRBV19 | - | CASSRQGAFGAEAFF | TGTGCCAGTAGCCGACAGGGGGCTTTTGGCGCTGAAGCTTTCTTT
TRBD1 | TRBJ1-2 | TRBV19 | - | CASSRQRTGGYYGYTF | TGTGCCAGTAGTAGGCAACGGACAGGGGGCTACTATGGCTACACCTTC
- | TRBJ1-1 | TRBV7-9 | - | CASSQKSGYAFF | TGTGCCAGCAGCCAGAAGTCGGGTTACGCTTTCTTT
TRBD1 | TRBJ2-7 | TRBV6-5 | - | CASGRQGWGEQYF | TGTGCCAGCGGCAGACAGGGTTGGGGCGAGCAGTACTTC
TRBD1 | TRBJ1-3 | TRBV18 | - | CASSPTGGDNTIYF | TGTGCCAGCTCACCAACAGGGGGAGATAACACCATATATTTT
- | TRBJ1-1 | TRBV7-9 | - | CASSPHRRYTEAFF | TGTGCCAGCAGCCCCCACAGAAGATACACTGAAGCTTTCTTT
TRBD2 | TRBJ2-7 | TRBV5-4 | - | CASSLGAGPAYEQYF | TGTGCCAGCAGCCTGGGAGCGGGGCCTGCCTACGAGCAGTACTTC
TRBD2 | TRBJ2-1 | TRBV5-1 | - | CASRRSGANNEQFF | TGCGCCAGCAGACGCAGCGGGGCGAACAATGAGCAGTTCTTC
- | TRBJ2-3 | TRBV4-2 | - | CASSQELAGAGTDTQYF | TGTGCCAGCAGCCAAGAATTGGCGGGGGCAGGAACAGATACGCAGTATTTT
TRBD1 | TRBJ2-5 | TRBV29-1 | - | CSVGRQGEVGETQYF | TGCAGCGTTGGGAGACAGGGGGAGGTGGGGGAGACCCAGTACTTC
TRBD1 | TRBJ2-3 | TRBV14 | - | CASSPPRQGGFSTDTQYF | TGTGCCAGCAGCCCCCCAAGACAGGGTGGCTTTAGCACAGATACGCAGTATTTT
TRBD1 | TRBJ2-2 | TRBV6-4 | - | CASSEEGAWTGELFF | TGTGCCAGCAGTGAAGAGGGGGCATGGACCGGGGAGCTGTTTTTT
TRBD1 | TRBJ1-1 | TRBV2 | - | CASSPEQGRDAEAFF | TGTGCCAGCAGTCCCGAACAGGGGCGAGACGCTGAAGCTTTCTTT
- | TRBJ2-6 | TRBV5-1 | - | CASSWGDSGANVLTF | TGCGCCAGCAGCTGGGGGGACTCTGGGGCCAACGTCCTGACTTTC
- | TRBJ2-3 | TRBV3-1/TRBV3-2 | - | CASTQHKGGDTQYF | TGTGCCAGCACCCAACACAAGGGGGGGGACACGCAGTATTTT